The 3 T cell receptor beta chains presented below share a single source sample, sequenced in a study of T-cell reconstitution after alpha-beta-depleted transplantation in children. A library of TCRbeta sequences, prepared with unique molecular identifiers, was generated. TCRdb reprocessed the PCR reads via MiXCR and lists one record per CDR3 protein. The data hold a few hundred thousand distinct CDR3 sequences, with approximately 9.7% observed a single time. The specimen was PBMCs from the stem cell graft donor, collected from the stem cell graft. Receptor source: a human donor who donated a stem cell graft to a child with SCID.

This clonotype came up many times. V gene TRBV7-2 combines with J gene TRBJ2-3; D tentatively fits TRBD1 or TRBD2 (5 bases each). The germline V gene encodes CDR1 SGHTA and CDR2 FQGNSA. The CDR3 sequence is 14 residues long. V was pared by 5 bases and J by 8 bases, with 17 bases between. The CDR3 nucleotides read TGTGCCAGCAGCCCCCGGACCGAGAGGGGTACGCAGTATTTT. This translates into CASSPRTERGTQYF.

This clonotype was detected many times. This chain links TRBV20-1 with TRBJ2-1; maybe TRBD2 (6 bases). Per the germline V gene, CDR1 is DFQATT and CDR2 is SNEGSKA (reference sequence). The CDR3 has 16 residues. Trimming stripped 6 bases from V and 4 bases from J, with 22 bases between. The CDR3 loop reads CSAPAAAPGGYNEQFF. The CDR3 nucleotides read TGCAGTGCCCCCGCGGCGGCACCTGGGGGGTACAATGAGCAGTTCTTC.

This clonotype showed up many times. The gene calls are TRBV24-1 and TRBJ2-1, with D uncertain. Trimming stripped 0 bases from V and 7 bases from J, with 12 bases between. In germline, CDR1 is KGHDR, CDR2 SFDVKD. This CDR3 comprises 15 residues. The DNA for the CDR3 is TGTGCCACCAGTGATTTGCAAGGGTCTGGGAATGAGCAGTTCTTC. It codes for CATSDLQGSGNEQFF.